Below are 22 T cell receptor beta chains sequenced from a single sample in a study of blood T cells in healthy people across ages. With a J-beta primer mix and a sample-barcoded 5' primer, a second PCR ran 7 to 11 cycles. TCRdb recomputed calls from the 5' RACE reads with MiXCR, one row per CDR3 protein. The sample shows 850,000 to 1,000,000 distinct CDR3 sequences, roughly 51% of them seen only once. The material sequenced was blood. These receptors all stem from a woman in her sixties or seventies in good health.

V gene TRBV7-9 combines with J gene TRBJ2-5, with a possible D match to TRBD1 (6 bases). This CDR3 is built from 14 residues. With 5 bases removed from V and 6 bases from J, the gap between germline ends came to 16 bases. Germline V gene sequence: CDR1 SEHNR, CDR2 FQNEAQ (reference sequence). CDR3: CASSRSTGYQTQYF. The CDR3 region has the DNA TGTGCCAGCAGCCGATCTACAGGGTACCAGACCCAGTACTTC.

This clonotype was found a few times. This CDR3 is CSARLAGVRYEQYF. CDR3 in DNA: TGCAGCGCAAGACTAGCGGGAGTAAGGTACGAGCAGTACTTC. V is TRBV29-1 and J is TRBJ2-7; TRBD2 aligns across 12 bases. The J segment lost 4 bases and the V segment lost 7 bases, leaving 8 bases of the junction unmatched. From germline, CDR1 is SQVTM and CDR2 ANQGSEA. This CDR3 has 14 residues.

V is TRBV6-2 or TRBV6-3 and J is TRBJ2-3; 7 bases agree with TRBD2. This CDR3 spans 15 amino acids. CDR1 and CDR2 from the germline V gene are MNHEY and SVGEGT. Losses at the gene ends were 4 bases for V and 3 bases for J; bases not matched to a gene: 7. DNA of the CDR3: TGTGCCAGCAGTTCAACCCGAGCGGGGACAGATACGCAGTATTTT. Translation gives CASSSTRAGTDTQYF.

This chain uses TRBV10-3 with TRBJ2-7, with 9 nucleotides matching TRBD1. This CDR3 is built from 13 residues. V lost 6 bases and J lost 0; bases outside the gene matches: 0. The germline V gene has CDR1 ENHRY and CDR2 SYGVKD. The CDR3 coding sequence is TGTGCCATCAGGACAGGGGGCTCCTACGAGCAGTACTTC. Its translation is CAIRTGGSYEQYF.

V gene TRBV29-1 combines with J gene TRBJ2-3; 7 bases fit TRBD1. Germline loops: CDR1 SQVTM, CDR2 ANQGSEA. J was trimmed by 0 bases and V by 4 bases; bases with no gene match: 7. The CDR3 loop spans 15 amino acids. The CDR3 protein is CSVVAGGYSTDTQYF. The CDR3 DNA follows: TGCAGCGTTGTGGCAGGGGGTTACAGCACAGATACGCAGTATTTT.

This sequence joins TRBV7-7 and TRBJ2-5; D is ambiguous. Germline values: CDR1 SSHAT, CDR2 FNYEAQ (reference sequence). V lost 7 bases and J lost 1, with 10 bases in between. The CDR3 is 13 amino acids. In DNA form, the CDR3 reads TGTGCCAGCACGAGAGCATTCCAAGAGACCCAGTACTTC. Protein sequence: CASTRAFQETQYF.

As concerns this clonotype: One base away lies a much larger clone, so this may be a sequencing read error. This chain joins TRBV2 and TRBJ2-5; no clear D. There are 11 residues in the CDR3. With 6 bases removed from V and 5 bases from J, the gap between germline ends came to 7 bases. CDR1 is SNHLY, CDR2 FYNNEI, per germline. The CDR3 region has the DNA TGTGCCAGCAGACAAGAGGAGACCCAGTACTTC. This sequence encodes CASRQEETQYF.

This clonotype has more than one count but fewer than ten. The CDR3 region has the DNA TGTGCCAGCAGTTGGGGGAGTACCTACGAGCAGTACTTC. Translated, it gives CASSWGSTYEQYF. This chain connects TRBV28 to TRBJ2-7, with D tentatively TRBD1 or TRBD2 (5 bases each). The CDR3 length is 13 residues. V lost 4 bases, J lost 2 bases, and 9 bases lay in between. In germline, CDR1 is MDHEN, CDR2 SYDVKM. Based on the CDR3 plus reference TRBV28 and TRBJ2-7, the full variable domain is DVKVTQSSRYLVKRTGEKVFLECVQDMDHENMFWYRQDPGLGLRLIYFSYDVKMKEKGDIPEGYSVSREKKERFSLILESASTNQTSMYLCASSWGSTYEQYFGPGTRLTVT.

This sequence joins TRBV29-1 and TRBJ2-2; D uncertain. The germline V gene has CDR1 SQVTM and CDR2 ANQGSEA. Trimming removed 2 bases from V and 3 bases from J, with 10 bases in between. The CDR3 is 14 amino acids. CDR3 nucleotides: TGCAGCGTTGAAATAGACACATACACCGGGGAGCTGTTTTTT. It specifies CSVEIDTYTGELFF.

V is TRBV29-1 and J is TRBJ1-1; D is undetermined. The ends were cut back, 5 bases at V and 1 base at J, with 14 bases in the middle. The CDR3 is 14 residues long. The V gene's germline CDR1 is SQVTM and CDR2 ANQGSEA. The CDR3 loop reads CSVQGSVSNTEAFF. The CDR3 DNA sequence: TGCAGCGTTCAAGGGTCGGTTTCGAACACTGAAGCTTTCTTT.

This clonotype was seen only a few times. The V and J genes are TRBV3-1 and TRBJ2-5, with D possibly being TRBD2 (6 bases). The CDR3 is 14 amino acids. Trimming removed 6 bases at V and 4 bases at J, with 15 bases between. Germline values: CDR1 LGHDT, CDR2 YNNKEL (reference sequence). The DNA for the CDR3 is TGTGCCAGCAGTCGTCAGGGAGGACGAGAGACCCAGTACTTC. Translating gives CASSRQGGRETQYF.

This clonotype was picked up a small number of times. CDR3 bases: TGTGCCAGCAGCCTAAGGACTAGCGGGAGAGGGGGGCATACGCAGTATTTT. This gives the protein CASSLRTSGRGGHTQYF. This rearrangement joins TRBV13 to TRBJ2-3; 13 positions match TRBD2. The germline V gene encodes CDR1 PRHDT and CDR2 FYEKMQ (reference sequence). This CDR3 region has 17 residues. With V trimmed by 5 bases and J by 7 bases, 12 bases remained unmatched.

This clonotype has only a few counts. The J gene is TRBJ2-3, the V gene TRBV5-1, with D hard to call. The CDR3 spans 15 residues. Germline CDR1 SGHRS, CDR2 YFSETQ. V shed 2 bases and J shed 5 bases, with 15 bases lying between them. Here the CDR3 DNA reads TGCGCCAGCAGCTTTTTAGGCGTCCGGGTAGATACGCAGTATTTT. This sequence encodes CASSFLGVRVDTQYF. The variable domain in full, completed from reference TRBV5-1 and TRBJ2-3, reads KAGVTQTPRYLIKTRGQQVTLSCSPISGHRSVSWYQQTPGQGLQFLFEYFSETQRNKGNFPGRFSGRQFSNSRSEMNVSTLELGDSALYLCASSFLGVRVDTQYFGPGTRLTVL.

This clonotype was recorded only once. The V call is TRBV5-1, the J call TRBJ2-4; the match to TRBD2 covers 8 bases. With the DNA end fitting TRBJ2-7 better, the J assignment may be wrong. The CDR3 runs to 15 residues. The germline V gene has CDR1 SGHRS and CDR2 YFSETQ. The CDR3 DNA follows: TGCGCCAGCAGCCCCGGGAGGGCCACAACCTACGAGCAGTACTTC. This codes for CASSPGRATTYEQYF.

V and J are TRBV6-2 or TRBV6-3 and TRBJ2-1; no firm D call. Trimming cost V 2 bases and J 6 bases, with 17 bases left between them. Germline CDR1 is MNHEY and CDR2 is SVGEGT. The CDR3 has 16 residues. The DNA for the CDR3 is TGTGCCAGCAGTTACCGACCCGGGTCCCGCCCCAATGAGCAGTTCTTC. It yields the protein CASSYRPGSRPNEQFF.

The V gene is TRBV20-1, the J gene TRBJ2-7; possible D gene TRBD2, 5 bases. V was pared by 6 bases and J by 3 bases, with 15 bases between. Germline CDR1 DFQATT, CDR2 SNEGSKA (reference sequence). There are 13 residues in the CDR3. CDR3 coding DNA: TGCAGTGCCCTCCTGCGGGCTGGCTACGAGCAGTACTTC. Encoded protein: CSALLRAGYEQYF.

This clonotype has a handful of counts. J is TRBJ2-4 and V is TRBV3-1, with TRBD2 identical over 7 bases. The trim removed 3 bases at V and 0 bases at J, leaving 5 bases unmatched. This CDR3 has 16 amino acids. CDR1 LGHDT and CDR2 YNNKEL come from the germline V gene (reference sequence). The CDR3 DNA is TGTGCCAGCAGCCAGAGCGGGACTTTAGCCAAAAACATTCAGTACTTC. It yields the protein CASSQSGTLAKNIQYF.

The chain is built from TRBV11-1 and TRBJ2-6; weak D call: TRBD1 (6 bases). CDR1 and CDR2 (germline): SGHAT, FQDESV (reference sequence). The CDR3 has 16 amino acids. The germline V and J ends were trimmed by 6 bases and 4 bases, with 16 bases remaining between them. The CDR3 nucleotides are TGTGCCAGCAGATATAGCAGGGGATCCGGGGCCAACGTCCTGACTTTC. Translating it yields CASRYSRGSGANVLTF.

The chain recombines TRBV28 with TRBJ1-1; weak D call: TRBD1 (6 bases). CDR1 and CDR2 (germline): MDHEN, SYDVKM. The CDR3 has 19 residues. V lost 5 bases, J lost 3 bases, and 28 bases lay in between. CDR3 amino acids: CASSLPLNQGLVGDTEAFF. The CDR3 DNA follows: TGTGCCAGCAGTCTTCCCCTGAATCAGGGGTTGGTTGGGGACACTGAAGCTTTCTTT. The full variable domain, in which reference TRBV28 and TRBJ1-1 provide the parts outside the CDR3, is DVKVTQSSRYLVKRTGEKVFLECVQDMDHENMFWYRQDPGLGLRLIYFSYDVKMKEKGDIPEGYSVSREKKERFSLILESASTNQTSMYLCASSLPLNQGLVGDTEAFFGQGTRLTVV.

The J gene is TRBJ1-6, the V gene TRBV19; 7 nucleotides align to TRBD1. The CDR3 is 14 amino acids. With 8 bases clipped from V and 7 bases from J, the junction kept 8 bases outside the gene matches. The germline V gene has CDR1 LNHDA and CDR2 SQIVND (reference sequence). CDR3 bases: TGTGCCAGTTCCCGGGACAGCCAAAATTCACCCCTCCACTTT. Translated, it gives CASSRDSQNSPLHF.

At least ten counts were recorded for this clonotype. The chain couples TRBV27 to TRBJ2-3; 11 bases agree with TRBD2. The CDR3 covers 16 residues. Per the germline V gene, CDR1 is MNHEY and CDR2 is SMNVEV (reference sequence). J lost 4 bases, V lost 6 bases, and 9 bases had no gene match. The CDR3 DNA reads TGTGCCAGCAGGGGGACACTAGCGGGAGTGGCAGATACGCAGTATTTT. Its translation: CASRGTLAGVADTQYF.

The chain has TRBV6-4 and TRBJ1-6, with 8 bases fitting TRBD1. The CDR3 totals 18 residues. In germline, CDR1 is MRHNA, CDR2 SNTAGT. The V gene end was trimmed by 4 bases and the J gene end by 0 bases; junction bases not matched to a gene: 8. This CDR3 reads CASSAEGQASSYNSPLHF. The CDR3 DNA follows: TGTGCCAGCAGTGCCGAGGGACAGGCGAGCTCCTATAATTCACCCCTCCACTTT.